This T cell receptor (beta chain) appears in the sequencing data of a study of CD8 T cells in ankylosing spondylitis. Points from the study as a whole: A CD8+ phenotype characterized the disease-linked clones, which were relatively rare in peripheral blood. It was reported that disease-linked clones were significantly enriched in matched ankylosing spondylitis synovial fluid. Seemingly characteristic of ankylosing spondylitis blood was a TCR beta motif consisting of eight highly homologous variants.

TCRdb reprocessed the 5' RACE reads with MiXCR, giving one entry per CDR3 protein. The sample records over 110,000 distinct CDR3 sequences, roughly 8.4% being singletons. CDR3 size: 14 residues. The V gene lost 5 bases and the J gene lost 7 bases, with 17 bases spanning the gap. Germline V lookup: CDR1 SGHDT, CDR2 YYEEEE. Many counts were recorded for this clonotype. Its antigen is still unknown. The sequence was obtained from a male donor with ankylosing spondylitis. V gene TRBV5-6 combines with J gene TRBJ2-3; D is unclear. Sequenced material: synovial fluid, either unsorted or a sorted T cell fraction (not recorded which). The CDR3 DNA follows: TGTGCCAGCAGTCCAGGTTCCGGGTGGCATACGCAGTATTTT. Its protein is CASSPGSGWHTQYF.